This is a list of T cell receptor beta chains from one sample in a study of identical twins. MiXCR was run by TCRdb on the 5' RACE reads, yielding one entry per CDR3 protein. Found here are about 340,000 distinct CDR3 sequences, about 10% of them singletons; the top ten hold under 10%. The source material was naive T cells sorted from blood. All receptors derive from a woman in her forties or fifties in good health. The CDR3 runs from the conserved cysteine through the conserved F or W. Fields, in order: J gene, clone size, D gene, V gene, CDR3 protein, CDR3 DNA. D genes are given only for firm matches. Part of the rows lack a size; the others show once, few, many or a class for expanded clones.

TRBJ1-2	few	TRBD1	TRBV15	CATSADRGDNYGYTF	TGTGCCACCAGCGCCGACAGGGGCGATAACTATGGCTACACCTTC
TRBJ2-7	many	NA	TRBV4-1	CASSPLIPGDEQYF	TGCGCCAGCAGCCCTCTCATTCCTGGCGACGAGCAGTACTTC
TRBJ2-2	many	NA	TRBV12-3/TRBV12-4	CASSWSLALNTGELFF	TGTGCCAGCAGTTGGTCCCTAGCGTTAAACACCGGGGAGCTGTTTTTT
TRBJ2-1	many	TRBD2	TRBV5-1	CASSGMGLAGDVSSYNEQFF	TGCGCCAGCAGCGGAATGGGACTAGCGGGAGATGTGAGCTCCTACAATGAGCAGTTCTTC
TRBJ1-1	NA	NA	TRBV5-1	CASSRSGAVGTEAFF	TGCGCCAGCAGCAGGTCGGGGGCGGTGGGAACTGAAGCTTTCTTT
TRBJ2-1	NA	TRBD2	TRBV11-1	CASSSRTSGRGHEQFF	TGTGCCAGCAGCTCCCGGACTAGCGGGAGGGGTCATGAGCAGTTCTTC
TRBJ2-1	few	TRBD2	TRBV5-4	CASSFWTSGGNNEQFF	TGTGCCAGCAGCTTTTGGACTAGCGGGGGGAACAATGAGCAGTTCTTC
TRBJ1-5	many	NA	TRBV7-9	CASSLGNSFNQPQHF	TGTGCCAGCAGCTTAGGTAACAGCTTCAATCAGCCCCAGCATTTT
TRBJ1-4	many	NA	TRBV12-3/TRBV12-4	CASSFGSRRGTNEKLFF	TGTGCCAGCAGTTTCGGCTCCCGGAGGGGAACTAATGAAAAACTGTTTTTT
TRBJ2-7	NA	NA	TRBV9	CASSVGGVAYEQYF	TGTGCCAGCAGCGTAGGTGGGGTAGCCTACGAGCAGTACTTC
TRBJ2-3	many	TRBD1	TRBV5-1	CASRSDTGTGGDTQYF	TGCGCCAGCAGATCGGACACCGGGACAGGGGGAGATACGCAGTATTTT
TRBJ2-7	NA	TRBD2	TRBV20-1	CSASVTSVSPYEQYF	TGCAGTGCTAGTGTTACTAGCGTATCTCCCTACGAGCAGTACTTC
TRBJ2-5	few	NA	TRBV5-1	CASSLVDSQVGGTQYF	TGCGCCAGCAGCTTGGTAGACAGTCAAGTAGGGGGGACCCAGTACTTC
TRBJ1-2	NA	TRBD1	TRBV5-6	CASSYRTGDYGYTF	TGTGCCAGCAGCTACAGGACAGGGGACTATGGCTACACCTTC
TRBJ1-2	few	NA	TRBV5-1	CASSLESEIGSGYTF	TGCGCCAGCAGCTTGGAATCCGAAATAGGCAGCGGCTACACCTTC
TRBJ2-3	many	NA	TRBV7-2	CASRPFRRQSTDTQYF	TGTGCCAGCAGGCCCTTCAGACGGCAGAGCACAGATACGCAGTATTTT
TRBJ2-3	few	TRBD2	TRBV20-1	CSARAGGAGSTDTQYF	TGCAGTGCTAGAGCCGGGGGGGCGGGGTCCACAGATACGCAGTATTTT
TRBJ2-2	few	NA	TRBV5-1	CASSLEGGSTGELFF	TGCGCCAGCAGCTTGGAAGGGGGGAGCACCGGGGAGCTGTTTTTT
TRBJ2-3	many	TRBD2	TRBV18	CASSRRAGAGGPDTQYF	TGTGCCAGCTCACGAAGGGCGGGCGCGGGAGGGCCGGATACGCAGTATTTT
TRBJ2-2	NA	TRBD1	TRBV11-2	CASSRGQGVSTGELFF	TGTGCCAGCAGCCGAGGACAGGGTGTAAGCACCGGGGAGCTGTTTTTT
TRBJ2-7	many	TRBD2	TRBV4-1	CASSQVPTAASGTREQYF	TGCGCCAGCAGCCAAGTTCCGACAGCTGCTAGCGGGACAAGGGAGCAGTACTTC
TRBJ2-1	NA	TRBD2	TRBV27	CASSLSTSGVGEQFF	TGTGCCAGCAGTTTGTCGACTAGCGGGGTTGGTGAGCAGTTCTTC
TRBJ2-7	many	NA	TRBV7-8	CASSLDGTGTYEQYF	TGTGCCAGCAGCTTAGACGGGACGGGGACCTACGAGCAGTACTTC
TRBJ2-5	many	NA	TRBV12-3/TRBV12-4	CASSLVGASETQYF	TGTGCCAGCAGTTTAGTGGGGGCCAGCGAGACCCAGTACTTC
TRBJ2-1	many	TRBD2	TRBV28	CASSRWTRFLF	TGTGCCAGCAGCCGATGGACTAGATTCCTCTTC
TRBJ2-3	NA	NA	TRBV12-3/TRBV12-4	CASLRQATSDTQYF	TGTGCCAGCCTACGACAAGCGACCTCAGATACGCAGTATTTT
TRBJ2-1	NA	NA	TRBV4-1	CASSQFGGSYNEQFF	TGCGCCAGCAGCCAGTTCGGGGGCTCCTACAATGAGCAGTTCTTC
TRBJ2-7	few	NA	TRBV7-9	CASSLGGPRREQYF	TGTGCCAGCAGCCTGGGGGGCCCTCGTCGGGAGCAGTACTTC
TRBJ2-5	many	NA	TRBV10-3	CAISVRQETQYF	TGTGCCATCAGTGTTAGACAAGAGACCCAGTACTTC
TRBJ1-1	few	NA	TRBV11-3	CASSFEGAGTEAFF	TGTGCCAGCAGCTTTGAGGGAGCGGGGACTGAAGCTTTCTTT
TRBJ1-4	NA	NA	TRBV29-1	CSTTINEKLFF	TGCAGCACGACCATCAATGAAAAACTGTTTTTT
TRBJ1-1	many	NA	TRBV5-1	CASSLKEEAFF	TGCGCCAGCAGCTTGAAGGAGGAAGCTTTCTTT
TRBJ2-1	few	NA	TRBV12-3/TRBV12-4	CASRSTNEQFF	TGTGCCAGCAGATCCACCAATGAGCAGTTCTTC
TRBJ2-2	NA	TRBD2	TRBV7-2	CASSSSGRLNTGELFF	TGTGCCAGCAGTTCGAGCGGGAGGCTTAACACCGGGGAGCTGTTTTTT
TRBJ2-2	NA	TRBD2	TRBV4-1	CASSQLGIAGGRDTGELFF	TGCGCCAGCAGCCAATTAGGAATAGCGGGAGGCCGGGACACCGGGGAGCTGTTTTTT